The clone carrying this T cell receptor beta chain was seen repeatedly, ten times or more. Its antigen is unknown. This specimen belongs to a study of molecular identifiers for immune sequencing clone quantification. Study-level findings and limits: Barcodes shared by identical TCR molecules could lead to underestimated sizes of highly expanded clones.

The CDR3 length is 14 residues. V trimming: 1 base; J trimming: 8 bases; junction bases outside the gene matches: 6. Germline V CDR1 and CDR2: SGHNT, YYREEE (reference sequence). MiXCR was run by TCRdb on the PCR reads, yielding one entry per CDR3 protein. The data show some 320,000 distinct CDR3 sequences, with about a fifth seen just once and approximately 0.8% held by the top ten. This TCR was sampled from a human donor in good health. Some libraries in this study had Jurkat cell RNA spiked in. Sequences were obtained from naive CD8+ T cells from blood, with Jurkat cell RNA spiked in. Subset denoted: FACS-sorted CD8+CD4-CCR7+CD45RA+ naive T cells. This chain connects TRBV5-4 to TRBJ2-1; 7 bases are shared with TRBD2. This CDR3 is CASSLYTGGDEQFF. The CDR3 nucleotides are TGTGCCAGCAGCTTGTATACGGGAGGCGATGAGCAGTTCTTC.